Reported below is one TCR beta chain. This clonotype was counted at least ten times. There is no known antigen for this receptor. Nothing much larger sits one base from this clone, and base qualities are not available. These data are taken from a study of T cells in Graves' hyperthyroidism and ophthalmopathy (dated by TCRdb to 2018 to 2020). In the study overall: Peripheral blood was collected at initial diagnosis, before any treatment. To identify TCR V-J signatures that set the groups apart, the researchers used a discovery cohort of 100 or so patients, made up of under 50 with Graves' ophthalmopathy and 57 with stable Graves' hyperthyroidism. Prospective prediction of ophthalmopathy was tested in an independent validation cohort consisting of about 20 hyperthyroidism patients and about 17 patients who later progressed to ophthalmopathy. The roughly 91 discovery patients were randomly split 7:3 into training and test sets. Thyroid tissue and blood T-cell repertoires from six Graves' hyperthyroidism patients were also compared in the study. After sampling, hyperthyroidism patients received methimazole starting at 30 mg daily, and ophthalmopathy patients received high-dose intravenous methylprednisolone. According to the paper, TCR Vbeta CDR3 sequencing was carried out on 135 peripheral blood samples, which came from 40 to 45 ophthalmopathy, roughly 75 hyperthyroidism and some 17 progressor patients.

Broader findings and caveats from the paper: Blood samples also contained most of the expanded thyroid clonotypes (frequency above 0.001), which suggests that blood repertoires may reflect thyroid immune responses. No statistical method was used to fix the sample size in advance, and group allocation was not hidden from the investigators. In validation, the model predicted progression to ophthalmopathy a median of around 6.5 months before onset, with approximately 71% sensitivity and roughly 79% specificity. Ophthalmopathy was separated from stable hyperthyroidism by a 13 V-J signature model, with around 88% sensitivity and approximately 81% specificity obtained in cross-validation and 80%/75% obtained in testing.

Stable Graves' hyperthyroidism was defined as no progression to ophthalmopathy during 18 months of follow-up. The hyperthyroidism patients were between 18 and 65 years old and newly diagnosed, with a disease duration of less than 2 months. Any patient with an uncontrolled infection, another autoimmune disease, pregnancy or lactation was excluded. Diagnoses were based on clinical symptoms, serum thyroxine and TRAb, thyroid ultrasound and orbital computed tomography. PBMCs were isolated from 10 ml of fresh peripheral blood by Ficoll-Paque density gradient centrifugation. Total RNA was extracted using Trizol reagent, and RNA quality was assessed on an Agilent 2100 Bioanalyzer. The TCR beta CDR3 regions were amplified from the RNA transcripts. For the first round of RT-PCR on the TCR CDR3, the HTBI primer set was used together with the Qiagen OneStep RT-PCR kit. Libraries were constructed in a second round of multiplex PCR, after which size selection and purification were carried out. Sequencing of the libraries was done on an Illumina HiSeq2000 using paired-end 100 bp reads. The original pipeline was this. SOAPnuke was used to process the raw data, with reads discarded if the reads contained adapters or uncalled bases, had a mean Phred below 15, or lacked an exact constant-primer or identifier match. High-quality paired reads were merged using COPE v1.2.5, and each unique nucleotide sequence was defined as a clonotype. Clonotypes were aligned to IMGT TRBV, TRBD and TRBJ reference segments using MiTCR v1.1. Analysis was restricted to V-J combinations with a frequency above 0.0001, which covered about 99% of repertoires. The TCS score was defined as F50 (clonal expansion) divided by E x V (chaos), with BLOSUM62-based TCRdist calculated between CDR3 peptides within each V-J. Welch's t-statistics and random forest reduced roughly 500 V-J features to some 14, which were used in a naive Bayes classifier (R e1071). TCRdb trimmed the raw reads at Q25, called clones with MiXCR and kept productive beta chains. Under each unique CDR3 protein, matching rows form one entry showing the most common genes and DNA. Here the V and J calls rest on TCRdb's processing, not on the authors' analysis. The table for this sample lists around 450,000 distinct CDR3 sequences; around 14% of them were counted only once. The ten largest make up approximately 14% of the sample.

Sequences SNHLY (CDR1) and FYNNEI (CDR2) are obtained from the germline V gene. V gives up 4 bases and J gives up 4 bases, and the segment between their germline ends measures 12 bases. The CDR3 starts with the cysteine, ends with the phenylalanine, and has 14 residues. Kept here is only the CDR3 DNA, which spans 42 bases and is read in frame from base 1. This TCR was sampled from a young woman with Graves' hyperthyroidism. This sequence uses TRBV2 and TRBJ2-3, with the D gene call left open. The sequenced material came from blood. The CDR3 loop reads CASSGLARADTQYF. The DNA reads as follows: TGTGCCAGCAGTGGGTTAGCTAGGGCAGATACGCAGTATTTT.